This TCR beta chain derives from a study of spatial heterogeneity in lung cancer (dated by TCRdb to about 2019). For the wider study: Beta-chain transcripts were consistently detected in greater numbers than alpha-chain transcripts, which likely reflected higher beta-chain transcript abundance. In the raw uncorrected reads, each unique combination of TCR and UMI appeared on average more than ten times. TCR alpha and beta repertoires were quantitatively compared across multiple tumor regions, matched nontumor lung and blood in non-small cell lung cancer. The study linked features of the TCR repertoire to counts of nonsynonymous mutations, which were determined by whole-exome sequencing of tumor tissue. Both alpha and beta chains were TCR-sequenced in samples taken at surgery, namely 220 tumor regions, around 61 matched nontumor lung samples and about 58 PBMC samples.

Overall study results and their limits: Ubiquitous expanded tumor TCRs were detected in blood more often at tumor resection than at routine follow-up. Confirming at a functional level the hypothesis that regional TCRs recognize regional mutations was considered to require additional single-cell paired TCR alpha and beta sequencing.

This clonotype was picked up a small number of times. Its binding antigen is unknown. No base-level quality is on record; no much larger clone is a single base apart. V is shortened by 1 base, J by 2 bases, and the region joining them spans 3 bases. The CDR3 runs 13 amino acids, cysteine and phenylalanine included. Only the CDR3 portion is preserved as DNA: 39 bases, with reading frame beginning at the first base. According to the germline V gene, CDR1 reads SGHTA and CDR2 reads FQGNSA. Receptor libraries were prepared by 5' RACE. TCRdb lists the instrument as NextSeq 500. In the TCR library protocol, a unique molecular identifier was attached to each TCR cDNA molecule so that PCR and sequencing errors could be corrected. In the paper's pipeline: Decombinator tools were used for TCR identification, UMI-based error correction and CDR3 extraction. Expanded TCRs were defined as those above a frequency of 2 per 1,000, corresponding to the top 1% of the tumor frequency distribution. Each repertoire was subsampled 100 times to 5,000 TCRs, after which Renyi diversity was computed with the R vegan package. CDR3 similarity networks were built from amino acid triplet string-kernel similarity, with CDR3s being connected when pairwise similarity was above 0.82. TCRdb applied fastp at Q25 and MiXCR to the public reads, then kept only in-frame beta chains. Each entry merges the rows of one CDR3 protein and shows their most common DNA and genes. TCRdb, not the original authors, processed these V and J calls. In this sample the table shows 20,000 to 25,000 distinct CDR3 sequences, about 4.6% of which occur a single time. The ten top clones hold less than 8% of the sample.

The time point label, as the study defines it: sample taken at primary tumor resection. The donors were some 70 patients from the lung TRACERx cohort who had early-stage, untreated non-small cell lung cancer. Whole RNA extracted from tumor and nontumor lung tissue, or from cryopreserved PBMC samples, was used for TCR sequencing without cell sorting. A patient was chosen for TCR sequencing only when enough RNA was available from at least two tumor regions. Recombination linked TRBV7-2 to TRBJ1-5; a confident D gene designation cannot be given. The clonotype was recovered from a male donor with early-stage non-small cell lung cancer. The sequencing used PBMCs, collected at surgery. The DNA reads TGTGCCAGCAGCTTAGACGGCAATCAGCCCCAGCATTTT. Its amino acids are CASSLDGNQPQHF.